This T cell receptor (beta chain) was documented in a study of blood T cell repertoires in COVID-19 (dated by TCRdb to between 2020 and 2021). Turning to the overall study: Samples covering the acute and convalescent phases of COVID-19 were provided by collaborators in the United States, Italy and Spain. The material from the prospective study consisted of cDNA or gDNA derived from T cells, B-cell-depleted T cells, or PBMCs. The dataset comprised deeply sampled blood TCRbeta repertoires from subjects exposed to, actively infected with, or recovered from COVID-19. A freely available public database, intended as a resource for researchers studying the immune response to SARS-CoV-2, is where the repertoires were released. Samples came from the ongoing ImmuneRACE study (first 160 participants) plus 1,254 subjects from 6 global collaborators. Nearly every sample came with metadata listing a de-identified subject ID, COVID-19 status, age in years and sex. Where HLA class I and class II types were available, the types were taken from metadata supplied by the sample provider, not from assay-based typing. The paper's findings and limits, for the study overall: The amount of clinical and demographic metadata varied by source and participant and was provided uncurated.

The immunoSEQ Assay, a bias-controlled multiplex PCR, was used to amplify TCRbeta CDR3 regions from genomic DNA. The authors' analysis ran thus. The number of nucleated cells in each sample was estimated from the amplification of reference gene primers within the assay. To quantify the absolute abundance of each unique TCRbeta CDR3 rearrangement, sequence reads were collapsed and filtered. Productive Simpson clonality was computed per sample as the square root of Simpson's diversity index over productive rearrangements. TCRdb's version of the immuneACCESS table is confined to in-frame rearrangements and falls short of the full clone set. An unresolved V gene accounts for under half of the shortfall where checked; the remainder is of unknown origin. The D gene and trimming were derived from the DNA, and the V and J assignments and clone size from that table. The sample profile shows 95,000 to 110,000 clones; 80% to 95% of them were found once. The ten largest make up more than 0.9% of the sample.

Each collaborating institution followed its own protocols to collect whole blood in K2EDTA tubes. Collaborator samples were shipped for TCRbeta analysis as frozen whole blood, isolated PBMCs, or DNA extracted from either sample type. As for this clone: This receptor's antigen is unknown. No base qualities exist here, and no much larger clone lies one base off it.

Sequenced material: peripheral blood. This clonotype was sampled from a woman aged 30 to 39 with acute or convalescent COVID-19.

Read as DNA, the sequence is TGCAGCGTTGAAAGTAGGACTTCAGATACGCAGTATTTT. It translates to CSVESRTSDTQYF. The rearranged chain carries TRBV29-1 and TRBJ2-3; possibly the D gene is TRBD2, per 5 matching bases. V and J are truncated by 2 bases and 4 bases respectively, leaving an intervening sequence of 10 bases. From the germline V gene, CDR1 is SQVTM and CDR2 is ANQGSEA. The CDR3 covers 13 residues, taking in both the cysteine and the phenylalanine. Of all the DNA, just the CDR3 is kept, 39 bases in frame from base 1.